This T cell receptor (beta chain) was recovered during a study of blood T cell repertoires in COVID-19 (dated by TCRdb to the early 2020s). In the study overall: Collaborator samples came from the United States, Italy and Spain and covered acute and convalescent phases of COVID-19. The prospective study material was composed of cDNA or gDNA derived from T cells, B-cell-depleted T cells, or PBMCs. Subjects who had been exposed to COVID-19, were actively infected with it, or had recovered from it provided the deeply sampled blood TCRbeta repertoires that made up the dataset. The repertoires were released in a freely available public database meant as a resource for research on the immune response to SARS-CoV-2. The samples were drawn from two sources: the first 160 participants of the ongoing ImmuneRACE study, and about 1,300 subjects contributed by 6 global collaborators. The sample metadata nearly always contained a de-identified subject ID, COVID-19 status, age in years and sex. Where available, HLA class I and class II types were obtained from metadata supplied by the sample provider rather than from assay-based typing. Overall study results and their limits: The amount of clinical and demographic metadata varied by source and participant and was provided uncurated.

Clipping removes 1 base from V and 8 bases from J, with 8 as the unmatched junction base count. The germline V gene gives CDR1 as SGDLS and CDR2 as YYNGEE. The CDR3, cysteine through phenylalanine, is 14 amino acids long. Only CDR3 DNA remains: 42 bases, in frame from the first base. As concerns this clone: Its antigen remains undetermined. No quality values exist for individual bases; no much larger clone is one base distant.

Each collaborating institution followed its own protocols to collect whole blood in K2EDTA tubes. For TCRbeta analysis, collaborators shipped samples as frozen whole blood, isolated PBMCs, or DNA extracted from either of those sample types. TCRbeta CDR3 regions were amplified from genomic DNA by means of the immunoSEQ Assay, a bias-controlled multiplex PCR. As for the authors' bioinformatics: Within the assay, amplification of reference gene primers was used to estimate how many nucleated cells each sample contained. To quantify the absolute abundance of each unique TCRbeta CDR3 rearrangement, sequence reads were collapsed and filtered. For each sample, productive Simpson clonality was calculated as the square root of Simpson's diversity index across productive rearrangements. In TCRdb, the immuneACCESS table is reduced to in-frame sequences with V and J assigned. These tables do not hold every clone; where another copy was compared, an unresolved V gene accounts for under half, and the others remain unexplained. That table supplies the V and J calls and clone size; D and trimming were determined from the DNA. The sample has 50,000 to 70,000 clones on record, 65% to 90% of them singletons. Of the sample, approximately 5.6% falls within the top ten clones.

The chain is encoded by TRBV9 joined to TRBJ2-5, and 7 junctional nucleotides match TRBD2. The sequencing input was peripheral blood. The receptor was derived from a woman aged 55 to 70 with acute or convalescent COVID-19. CDR3 sequence: CASSVLAVPETQYF. The nucleotides are TGTGCCAGCAGCGTACTAGCGGTTCCGGAAACCCAGTACTTC. Where the CDR3 stops, the reference TRBV9 and TRBJ2-5 genes take over; the full variable domain is DSGVTQTPKHLITATGQRVTLRCSPRSGDLSVYWYQQSLDQGLQFLIQYYNGEERAKGNILERFSAQQFPDLHSELNLSSLELGDSALYFCASSVLAVPETQYFGPGTRLLVL.